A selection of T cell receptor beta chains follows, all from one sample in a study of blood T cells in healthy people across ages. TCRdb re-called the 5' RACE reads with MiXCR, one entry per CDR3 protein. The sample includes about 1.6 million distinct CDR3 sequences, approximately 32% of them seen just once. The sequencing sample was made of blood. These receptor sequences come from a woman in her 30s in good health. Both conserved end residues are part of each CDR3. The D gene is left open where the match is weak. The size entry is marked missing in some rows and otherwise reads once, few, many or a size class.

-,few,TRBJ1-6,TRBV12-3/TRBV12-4,TGTGCCAGCAGTTTCGTTAATACCAATTCACCCCTCCACTTT,CASSFVNTNSPLHF
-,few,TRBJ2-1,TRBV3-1,TGTGCCAGCACCATAGGGAGTAATGAGCAGTTCTTC,CASTIGSNEQFF
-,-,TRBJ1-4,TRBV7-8,TGTGCCAGCAGCTCGTCCCGGGGTTATAATGAAAAACGGTTTTTT,CASSSSRGYNEKRFF
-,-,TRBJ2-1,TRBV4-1,TGCGCCAGCAGCCAATCCGGCCCCTGGGGCAATGAGCAGTTCTTC,CASSQSGPWGNEQFF
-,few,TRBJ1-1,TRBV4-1,TGCGCCAGCAGCCACAGCGCCGCGGTTGACACTGAAGCTTTCTTT,CASSHSAAVDTEAFF
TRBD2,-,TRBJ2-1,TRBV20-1,TGCAGTGCCGTCCTACTACTAGCGGGGGCCTACAATGAGCAGTTCTTC,CSAVLLLAGAYNEQFF
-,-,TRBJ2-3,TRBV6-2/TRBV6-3,TGTGCCAGCAGTTACGCGGCGGCGCGCACAGATACGCAGTATTTT,CASSYAAARTDTQYF
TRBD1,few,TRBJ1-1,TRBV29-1,TGCAGCGTTGCGGGCAGGGGGGCCACTGAAGCTTTCTTT,CSVAGRGATEAFF
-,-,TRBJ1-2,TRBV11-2,TGTGCCAGCAGCTTAGATTTCGGGACCCCGTCAATTGATGGCTACACCTTC,CASSLDFGTPSIDGYTF
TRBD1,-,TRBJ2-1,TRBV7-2,TGTGCCAGCAGGACTACAGGGGTTTATGAGCAGTTCTTC,CASRTTGVYEQFF
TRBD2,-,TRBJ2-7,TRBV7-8,TGTGCCAGCAGTCACATAAGCGGGGGGGGCTACGAGCAGTACTTC,CASSHISGGGYEQYF
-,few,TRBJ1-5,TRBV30,TGTGCCTGGAGTCGGACAGGCAATCAGCCCCAGCATTTT,CAWSRTGNQPQHF
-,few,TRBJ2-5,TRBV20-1,TGCAGTGCTAGGGGCGATCCGAGGGGGCAAGAGACCCAGTACTTC,CSARGDPRGQETQYF
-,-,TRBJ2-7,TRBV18,TGTGCCAGCTTACCGCCGTGGAAGTCCTACGAGCAGTACTTC,CASLPPWKSYEQYF
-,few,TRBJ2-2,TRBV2,TGTGCCAGCAGTGCCTGGGACGGGGAGCTGTTTTTT,CASSAWDGELFF
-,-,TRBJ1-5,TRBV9,TGTGCCAGCAGCCCCGGAGATCACGGCAATCAGCCCCAGCATTTT,CASSPGDHGNQPQHF
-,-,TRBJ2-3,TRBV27,TGTGCCAGCAGTTTATCAGGGGGTGGTGTTTATACGCAGTATTTT,CASSLSGGGVYTQYF
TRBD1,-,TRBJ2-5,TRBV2,TGTGCCAGCAGTGAAGGGGACAGGGCGACAGAGACCCAGTACTTC,CASSEGDRATETQYF
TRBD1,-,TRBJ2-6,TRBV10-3,TGTGCCACTAGCCTGGCGGACAGGGCTGGGGCCAACGTCCTGACTTTC,CATSLADRAGANVLTF
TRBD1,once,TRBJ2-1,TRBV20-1,TGCAGTGCTAGACACACAGGGGGCTCCTACAATGAGCAGTTCTTC,CSARHTGGSYNEQFF
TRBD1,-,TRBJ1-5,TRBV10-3,TGTGCCATCGCCGGGACAGGGTTTGATCAGCCCCAGCATTTT,CAIAGTGFDQPQHF
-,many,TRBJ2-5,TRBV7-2,TGTGCCAGCAGCCCCGATCCGACTCAAGAGACCCAGTACTTC,CASSPDPTQETQYF
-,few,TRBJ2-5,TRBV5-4,TGTGCCAGCAGCTTGAGGCCGGCCTCCGAGGCCCAGTACTTC,CASSLRPASEAQYF
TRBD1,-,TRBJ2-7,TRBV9,TGTGCCGGCAGCCCAAGGGGACAGCACTACGAGCAGTACTTC,CAGSPRGQHYEQYF
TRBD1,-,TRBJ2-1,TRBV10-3,TGTGCCGTACAGGGGGCTACCGCAGGGAATGAGCAGTTCTTC,CAVQGATAGNEQFF
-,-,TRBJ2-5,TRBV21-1,TGTGCCAGCAGCAAAGGGATCCGGACTCGCAGGGGACAAGAGACCCAGTACTTC,CASSKGIRTRRGQETQYF
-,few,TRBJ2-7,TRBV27,TGTGCCAGCAGTTTAGCCTCCGGGACAAAGCTCTACGAGCAGTACTTC,CASSLASGTKLYEQYF
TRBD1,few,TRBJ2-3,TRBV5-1,TGCGCCAGTGACCAGGGGGCCGCAGCCACAGATACGCAGTATTTT,CASDQGAAATDTQYF
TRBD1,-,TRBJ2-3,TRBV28,TGTGCCAGCAGTTCGGCCGGGACAGGGACAGATACGCAGTATTTT,CASSSAGTGTDTQYF
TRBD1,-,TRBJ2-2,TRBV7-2,TGTGCCAGCAGCTTAAGGACAGGAGGGGAGCTGTTTTTT,CASSLRTGGELFF
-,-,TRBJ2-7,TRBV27,TGTGCCAGCAGTTCTCCCCCCAGCGGGCAGTTGTTCTACGAGCAGTACTTC,CASSSPPSGQLFYEQYF
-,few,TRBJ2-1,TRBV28,TGTGCCAGCAGTTTTGGGAACGGTGAGCAGTTCTTC,CASSFGNGEQFF
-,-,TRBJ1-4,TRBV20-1,TGCAGCGGCCGAGAGGGGACTAATGAAAAACTGTTTTTT,CSGREGTNEKLFF
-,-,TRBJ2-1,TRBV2,TGTGCCAGCGGTGGGGAGGATAGCCCGTGGGATGAGCAGTTCTTC,CASGGEDSPWDEQFF
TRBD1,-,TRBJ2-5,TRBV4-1,TGCGCCAGCAGCCATTTCCCCTCAGGACAGGGTATGGAGACCCAGTACTTC,CASSHFPSGQGMETQYF
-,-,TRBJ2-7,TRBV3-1,TGTGCCAGCAGCGTTAAAGGGGCGGCTCCCGACGAGCAGTACTTC,CASSVKGAAPDEQYF
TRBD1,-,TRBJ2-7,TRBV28,TGTGCCAGCAGGCCACGGGACAGGGGCAACGAGCAGTACTTC,CASRPRDRGNEQYF
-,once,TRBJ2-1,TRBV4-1,TGCGCCAGCAGCCAAAAGGACCTATTGCCGCAGTTCTTC,CASSQKDLLPQFF
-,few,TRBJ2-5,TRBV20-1,TGCAGTGCTGAGGTAGGGGACCGGCAAGAGACCCAGTACTTC,CSAEVGDRQETQYF
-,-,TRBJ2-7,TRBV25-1,TGTGCCAGCAGTGACCCCGTCCGCTATTGGCAGTACTTC,CASSDPVRYWQYF
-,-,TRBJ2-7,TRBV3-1,TGTGCCAGCAGCCAAGGGCCGCGGGGAGAGCAGTACTTC,CASSQGPRGEQYF
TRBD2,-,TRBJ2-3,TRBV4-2,TGTGCCAGCAGCCAAGCGGGATCCGCGGGGGGCCAGGATACGCAGTATTTT,CASSQAGSAGGQDTQYF
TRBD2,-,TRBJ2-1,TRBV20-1,TGCAGTGCTTCCCTAGCGGGAGGAGCTTACAATGAGCAGTTCTTC,CSASLAGGAYNEQFF
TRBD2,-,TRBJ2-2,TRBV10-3,TGTGCCATCAGAAAATCGACTAGCGGGAGTTGGAACACCGGGGAGCTGTTTTTT,CAIRKSTSGSWNTGELFF
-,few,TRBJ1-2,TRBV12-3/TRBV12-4,TGTGCCAGCAGTTCCCGAGGCTCCGCTAACTATGGCTACACCTTC,CASSSRGSANYGYTF
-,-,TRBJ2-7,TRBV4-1,TGCGCCAGCTCCGATGGGCCGGGCCGCAGCGAGCAGTACTTC,CASSDGPGRSEQYF
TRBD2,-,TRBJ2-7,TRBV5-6,TGTGCCAGCAGCCGACTAGCGGGAGTCCCCTACGAGCAGTACTTC,CASSRLAGVPYEQYF
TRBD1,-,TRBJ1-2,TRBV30,TGTGCCTGGAACCGACAGGGGGCCGCTAACTATGGCTACACCTTC,CAWNRQGAANYGYTF
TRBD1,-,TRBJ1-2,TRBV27,TGTGCCAGCAGTTCCCCCGGGACAGGGCACTATGGCTACACCTTC,CASSSPGTGHYGYTF
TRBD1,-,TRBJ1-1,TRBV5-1,TGCGCCAGCAGCTTGAAGGGACAGACTACTGAAGCTTTCTTT,CASSLKGQTTEAFF
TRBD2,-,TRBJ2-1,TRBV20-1,TGCAGTGCTAGATCCGGGACTAGCGGGGGCCATGAGCAGTTCTTC,CSARSGTSGGHEQFF
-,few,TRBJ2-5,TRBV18,TGTGCCAGCTCACCATCCGAGGAGACCCAGTACTTC,CASSPSEETQYF
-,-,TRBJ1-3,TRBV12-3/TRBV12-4,TGTGCCAGCAGTAGGGACTCTGGAAACACCATATATTTT,CASSRDSGNTIYF
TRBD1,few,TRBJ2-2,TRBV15,TGTGCCACCAGGAAGGGACAGGGAACGAACACCGGGGAGCTGTTTTTT,CATRKGQGTNTGELFF
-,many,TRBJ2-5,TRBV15,TGTGCCACCAGCAAAGGACGGAACCAAGAGACCCAGTACTTC,CATSKGRNQETQYF
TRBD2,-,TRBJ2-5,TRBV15,TGTGCCACCAGACTGCGGGGGGCCGAGACCCAGTACTTC,CATRLRGAETQYF
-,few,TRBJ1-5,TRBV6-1,TGTGCCAGCACCAATGGGGTAGGGGGTGGTCAGCCCCAGCATTTT,CASTNGVGGGQPQHF
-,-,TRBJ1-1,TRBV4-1,TGCGCCAGCAGCCCGACTTTTGGATCGATGAACACTGAAGCTTTCTTT,CASSPTFGSMNTEAFF
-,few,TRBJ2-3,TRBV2,TGTGCCAGCGCCTGGGGGAGCACAGATACGCAGTATTTT,CASAWGSTDTQYF
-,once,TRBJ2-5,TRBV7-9,TGTGCCAGCAGCCCCCGAGGGACGGTAATCAATGAGCAGTACTTC,CASSPRGTVINEQYF